This T cell receptor (beta chain) was captured in a study of blood T cell repertoires in COVID-19. Study summary: The cDNA or gDNA used as material had been derived from T cells, B-cell-depleted T cells, or PBMCs.

Participants' reported clinical history set cohort assignment. Methods used by the authors: Reference gene primer amplification gave estimated nucleated cell counts. The repertoire was sequenced with immunoSEQ multiplex PCR; TCRdb's copy has only in-frame clones and lacks some. The D gene and trimming were derived from the DNA, and the V and J assignments and clone size from that table. The table shows some 300,000 clones, with 85% to 90% occurring only once. The V gene's germline CDR1 is SGDLS and CDR2 YYNGEE. With 9 bases removed from V and 2 bases from J, the gap between germline ends came to 13 bases. The CDR3 sequence is 13 residues long.

This receptor was identified in a man aged 25-45 years who had recovered from COVID-19. The chain employs TRBV9 and TRBJ2-3; weak D call: TRBD2 (7 bases). The sample was PBMCs or T cells enriched from blood (not recorded which). CDR3 residues: CATGGHNTDTQYF. CDR3 bases: TGTGCCACGGGGGGCCATAACACAGATACGCAGTATTTT.